This TCR beta chain was identified during a study of PD-L1 blockade in urothelial cancer. Looking at the study overall: Most patients, about 85% of the roughly 30, were males with bladder-origin cancer. A median of approximately 140,000 T cells was found in the blood samples.

The templates were synthetic TCR analogs, and they were spiked into each PCR. The assay was immunoSEQ multiplex PCR, and TCRdb's table has in-frame clones only and misses some. Among about 37,000 clones, 82% were seen once, and the ten largest hold 18%. The CDR3 contains 14 residues. Germline assignment: CDR1 SGHRS and CDR2 YFSETQ. The V gene end was trimmed by 3 bases and the J gene end by 6 bases; junction bases not matched to a gene: 6. Patients' urothelial carcinoma was locally advanced or metastatic. The rearrangement links TRBV5-1 to TRBJ2-5; TRBD1 aligns across 9 bases. The specimen was PBMCs, collected around atezolizumab (anti-PD-L1) treatment. This clonotype was sampled from a man in his 60s with urothelial cancer. The CDR3 bases are TGCGCCAGCAGCTCAGGACAGGGGACGAAGACCCAGTACTTC. Protein product: CASSSGQGTKTQYF.